Included here is one T cell receptor (beta chain) sequence, with context. Antigen: not known. The CDR3 has 17 residues. Unmatched junction bases numbered 7, after V lost 1 base and J lost 2 bases. The germline CDR1 and CDR2 sequences are SGHNT and YENEEA. This specimen belongs to a study of T cells in localized non-small cell lung cancer. Here immunoSEQ multiplex PCR was the method, and the copy in TCRdb shows in-frame clones only, minus some. The table lists roughly 1,400 clones, approximately 28% of them singletons. Study observations and caveats: Appearance in adjacent lung was seen for a median roughly 50 of the top 100 tumor clones. A raised T cell density in blood coincided with lengthier overall survival.

This specimen was lung tumor tissue, taken before any cancer treatment. This chain links TRBV11-3 with TRBJ2-7; 11 nucleotides line up with TRBD2. The source of this sequence is a male donor aged 60 or older with stage II squamous cell lung carcinoma. CDR3 in DNA: TGTGCCAGCAGCTTAGTTAGCGGGGGGGAATCGACCTACGAGCAGTACTTC. It specifies CASSLVSGGESTYEQYF. The entire variable domain, with the rest obtained from reference TRBV11-3 and TRBJ2-7, is as follows: EAGVVQSPRYKIIEKKQPVAFWCNPISGHNTLYWYLQNLGQGPELLIRYENEEAVDDSQLPKDRFSAERLKGVDSTLKIQPAELGDSAVYLCASSLVSGGESTYEQYFGPGTRLTVT.